The subject of this entry is one T cell receptor (beta chain). The germline V gene encodes CDR1 SGHRS and CDR2 YFSETQ. The CDR3 covers 14 residues. The germline V and J ends were trimmed by 4 bases and 6 bases, with 15 bases remaining between them. These data originate in a study of blood T cell repertoires in COVID-19. Here immunoSEQ multiplex PCR was the method, and the copy in TCRdb shows in-frame clones only, minus some. The sample has 130,000 to 150,000 clones, roughly 87% seen once. This chain joins TRBV5-1 and TRBJ2-3, with D possibly matching TRBD1 (6 bases). The sample was peripheral blood. This sequence originates from a human donor in a cohort sampled during active COVID-19. This CDR3 reads CASSSDRQFDTQYF. In DNA, the CDR3 is TGCGCCAGCAGCAGCGACAGGCAATTCGATACGCAGTATTTT.